This is a list of T cell receptor beta chains from one sample in a study of blood T cell repertoires in COVID-19. The repertoire was sequenced with immunoSEQ multiplex PCR; TCRdb's copy has only in-frame clones and lacks some. Among approximately 150,000 clones, about 87% were seen once, and the ten largest hold 28%. The sample consisted of peripheral blood. The receptors shown here come from a human donor in a cohort sampled during active COVID-19. Both conserved end residues are part of each CDR3. A D gene is named only where the DNA matches it firmly. Where a row states a size, it is once, few, many or the class of an expanded clone; other rows omit it.

v_call	clone_size	d_call	j_call	cdr3_aa	cdr3_nt
TRBV27	NA	TRBD1	TRBJ2-1	CASSFRSQDRAHNEQFF	TGTGCCAGCAGCTTTAGATCCCAGGACAGGGCCCACAATGAGCAGTTCTTC
TRBV11-2	NA	NA	TRBJ1-6	CASSERDSPLHF	TGTGCCAGCAGTGAGAGGGATTCACCCCTCCACTTT
TRBV4-2	NA	TRBD1	TRBJ1-3	CASSLPDRSSGNTIYF	TGTGCCAGCAGCCTCCCGGACAGGAGCTCTGGAAACACCATATATTTT
TRBV20-1	NA	NA	TRBJ2-3	CSASGVGGSTDTQYF	TGCAGTGCTAGTGGGGTGGGGGGAAGCACAGATACGCAGTATTTT
TRBV27	NA	NA	TRBJ1-2	CASSARTNYGYTF	TGTGCCAGCAGTGCTCGGACAAACTATGGCTACACCTTC
TRBV29-1	NA	TRBD1	TRBJ2-3	CSVEPPWDRATDTQYF	TGCAGCGTCGAACCCCCCTGGGACAGGGCGACAGATACGCAGTATTTT
TRBV5-4	NA	TRBD1	TRBJ2-7	CASSLDRGEVYEQYF	TGTGCCAGCAGCTTGGACAGGGGGGAGGTTTACGAGCAGTACTTC
TRBV5-4	once	TRBD1	TRBJ1-2	CASTTDRGWDYTF	TGTGCCAGCACTACAGACAGGGGGTGGGACTACACCTTC
TRBV29-1	once	TRBD1	TRBJ2-1	CSVARTGLNEQFF	TGCAGCGTTGCTCGGACAGGGTTGAATGAGCAGTTCTTC
TRBV7-8	NA	TRBD1	TRBJ1-2	CASSGQVNYGYTF	TGTGCCAGCAGCGGACAGGTTAACTATGGCTACACCTTC
TRBV30	NA	NA	TRBJ2-3	CAWSLLGADTQYF	TGTGCCTGGAGTCTCCTCGGGGCAGATACGCAGTATTTT
TRBV5-1	once	NA	TRBJ2-5	CASSLDSNQETQYF	TGCGCCAGCAGCTTAGACAGTAACCAAGAGACCCAGTACTTC
TRBV7-9	NA	TRBD2	TRBJ2-5	CASSLAGGKETQYF	TGTGCCAGCAGCTTAGCGGGGGGGAAAGAGACCCAGTACTTC
TRBV7-3	NA	NA	TRBJ2-5	CASSLSGAQETQYF	TGTGCCAGCAGCTTAAGCGGGGCCCAAGAGACCCAGTACTTC
TRBV9	NA	NA	TRBJ1-2	CASSIRSGYGYTF	TGTGCCAGCAGCATTAGGTCAGGGTATGGCTACACCTTC
TRBV11-2	NA	NA	TRBJ2-7	CASSLGAGSYEQYF	TGTGCCAGCAGCTTAGGGGCAGGGTCCTACGAGCAGTACTTC
TRBV30	NA	TRBD1	TRBJ2-2	CACRGQGAPGELFF	TGTGCCTGCCGGGGGCAGGGGGCGCCCGGGGAGCTGTTTTTT
TRBV24-1	NA	TRBD2	TRBJ2-2	CATSDLTSRGGTGELFF	TGTGCCACCAGTGATTTGACCAGCCGCGGGGGCACCGGGGAGCTGTTTTTT
TRBV19	NA	TRBD2	TRBJ2-1	CASSPRLAGMGNEQFF	TGTGCCAGTAGCCCCCGACTAGCGGGGATGGGTAATGAGCAGTTCTTC
TRBV6-2/TRBV6-3	few	NA	TRBJ1-1	CASSYSATGEAFF	TGTGCCAGCAGTTACTCGGCGACAGGAGAAGCTTTCTTT
TRBV4-2	NA	NA	TRBJ2-2	CASSQARNTGELFF	TGTGCCAGCAGCCAAGCGAGAAACACCGGGGAGCTGTTTTTT
TRBV4-3	NA	NA	TRBJ1-2	CASSQDYPSGSRDYGYTF	TGCGCCAGCAGCCAAGATTACCCCTCCGGCTCGCGGGACTATGGCTACACCTTC
TRBV27	NA	NA	TRBJ1-5	CASSSQGRVKGQPQHF	TGTGCCAGCAGTTCACAGGGCAGGGTAAAGGGTCAGCCCCAGCATTTT
TRBV9	NA	TRBD2	TRBJ2-1	CASSARPSGGRSSYNEQFF	TGTGCCAGCAGCGCCCGACCTAGCGGGGGAAGGAGCTCCTACAATGAGCAGTTCTTC
TRBV19	NA	TRBD2	TRBJ2-1	CASSIWSSGGYNKQFF	TGTGCCAGTAGTATATGGTCCAGCGGGGGCTACAATAAGCAGTTCTTC
TRBV19	once	NA	TRBJ1-4	CASSMGSGLNEKLFF	TGTGCCAGTAGTATGGGCTCAGGCCTAAATGAAAAACTGTTTTTT
TRBV6-5	NA	NA	TRBJ1-1	CASSYSTGMNTEAFF	TGTGCCAGCAGTTACTCCACAGGGATGAACACTGAAGCTTTCTTT
TRBV5-1	NA	NA	TRBJ1-6	CASSPWARDNSPLHF	TGCGCCAGCAGCCCCTGGGCGAGAGATAATTCACCCCTCCACTTT
TRBV2	NA	TRBD1	TRBJ1-1	CASRGTGPPEAFF	TGTGCCAGCAGGGGGACAGGGCCGCCTGAAGCTTTCTTT
TRBV5-1	NA	TRBD1	TRBJ2-5	CASSGPGGWETQYF	TGCGCCAGCAGCGGACCAGGGGGTTGGGAGACCCAGTACTTC
TRBV13	NA	TRBD2	TRBJ2-7	CASSVGLAGSYEQYF	TGTGCCAGCAGCGTGGGACTAGCGGGTTCCTACGAGCAGTACTTC
TRBV19	NA	TRBD2	TRBJ2-2	CASSWTSGGARAGELFF	TGTGCCAGCTCGTGGACTAGCGGGGGGGCGAGGGCCGGGGAGCTGTTTTTT
TRBV29-1	NA	NA	TRBJ1-2	CTCQVGEDYGYTF	TGCACCTGCCAGGTTGGGGAGGACTATGGCTACACCTTC
TRBV6-2/TRBV6-3	many	NA	TRBJ1-2	CASSLSGYGYTF	TGTGCCAGCAGTTTGAGCGGCTATGGCTACACCTTC
TRBV6-4	once	NA	TRBJ2-5	CASSDSPRGPQETQYF	TGTGCCAGCAGTGACTCTCCGCGGGGCCCACAAGAGACCCAGTACTTC
TRBV7-9	NA	NA	TRBJ1-1	CASSWADTEAFF	TGTGCCAGCAGCTGGGCCGACACTGAAGCTTTCTTT
TRBV10-3	NA	NA	TRBJ1-5	CAISGNSNQPQHF	TGTGCCATCAGCGGGAATAGCAATCAGCCCCAGCATTTT
TRBV9	once	TRBD1	TRBJ1-1	CASSVGQVNTEAFF	TGTGCCAGCAGCGTGGGACAGGTGAACACTGAAGCTTTCTTT
TRBV18	NA	TRBD1	TRBJ2-3	CASSPRQPGQGFTDTQYF	TGTGCCAGCTCACCACGTCAACCGGGACAGGGGTTCACAGATACGCAGTATTTT
TRBV11-3	NA	TRBD2	TRBJ2-5	CASSFGRGGFETQYF	TGTGCCAGCAGCTTCGGGCGGGGGGGCTTCGAGACCCAGTACTTC
TRBV4-1	NA	TRBD2	TRBJ2-5	CASSPIGRGGLQETQYF	TGCGCCAGCAGCCCCATTGGGCGGGGGGGACTTCAAGAGACCCAGTACTTC
TRBV3-1/TRBV3-2	NA	TRBD1	TRBJ1-6	CASSQVQGGRSPLHF	TGTGCCAGCAGCCAAGTGCAGGGGGGACGTTCACCCCTCCACTTT
TRBV29-1	NA	TRBD2	TRBJ2-3	CSARTSSALDTQYF	TGCAGCGCTCGGACTAGTTCGGCGCTTGATACGCAGTATTTT
TRBV5-1	NA	NA	TRBJ2-6	CATYLGGQYLSGANVLTF	TGCGCCACCTATCTGGGGGGACAGTATCTCTCTGGGGCCAACGTCCTGACTTTC
TRBV15	NA	NA	TRBJ2-7	CATSRAETDHYEQYF	TGTGCCACCAGCAGAGCGGAGACGGATCACTACGAGCAGTACTTC
TRBV18	NA	TRBD1	TRBJ1-1	CASSPRTGNTEAFF	TGTGCCAGCTCACCAAGGACAGGGAACACTGAAGCTTTCTTT
TRBV18	NA	TRBD1	TRBJ1-4	CASSPTGFNEKLFF	TGTGCCAGCTCACCGACAGGGTTCAATGAAAAACTGTTTTTT
TRBV11-1	once	NA	TRBJ2-5	CASSLNAGTETQYF	TGTGCCAGCAGCTTAAATGCAGGCACGGAGACCCAGTACTTC
TRBV19	NA	TRBD1	TRBJ1-4	CASRMTGVLEKLFF	TGTGCCAGTAGGATGACAGGGGTCCTCGAAAAACTGTTTTTT
TRBV6-5	NA	TRBD1	TRBJ2-5	CASASGGAGTQYF	TGTGCCAGCGCCTCAGGGGGCGCAGGGACCCAGTACTTC